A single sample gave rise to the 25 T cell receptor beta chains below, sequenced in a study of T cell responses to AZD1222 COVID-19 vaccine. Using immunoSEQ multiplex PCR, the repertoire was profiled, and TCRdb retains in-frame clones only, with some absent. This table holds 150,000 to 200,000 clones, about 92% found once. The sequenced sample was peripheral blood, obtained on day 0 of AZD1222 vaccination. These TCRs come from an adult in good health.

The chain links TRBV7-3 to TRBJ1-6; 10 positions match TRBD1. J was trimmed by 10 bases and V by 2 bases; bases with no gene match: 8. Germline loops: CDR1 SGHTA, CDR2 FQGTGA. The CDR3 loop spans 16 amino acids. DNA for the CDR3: TGTGCCAGCAGCTTATATCGGGACAGGGGATTATCACCCCTCCACTTT. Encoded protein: CASSLYRDRGLSPLHF.

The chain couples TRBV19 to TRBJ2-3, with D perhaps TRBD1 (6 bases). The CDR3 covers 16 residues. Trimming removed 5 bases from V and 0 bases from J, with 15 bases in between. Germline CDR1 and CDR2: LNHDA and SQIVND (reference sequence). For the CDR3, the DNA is TGTGCCAGTAGTGGGAACCGAGGGGGAAGCACAGATACGCAGTATTTT. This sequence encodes CASSGNRGGSTDTQYF.

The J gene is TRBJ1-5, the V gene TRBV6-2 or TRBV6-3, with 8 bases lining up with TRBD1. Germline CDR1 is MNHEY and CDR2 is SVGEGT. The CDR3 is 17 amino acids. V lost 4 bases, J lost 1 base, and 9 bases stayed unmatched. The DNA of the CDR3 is TGTGCCAGCAGTTCCACCCGGACAGGGATAAGCAATCAGCCCCAGCATTTT. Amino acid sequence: CASSSTRTGISNQPQHF.

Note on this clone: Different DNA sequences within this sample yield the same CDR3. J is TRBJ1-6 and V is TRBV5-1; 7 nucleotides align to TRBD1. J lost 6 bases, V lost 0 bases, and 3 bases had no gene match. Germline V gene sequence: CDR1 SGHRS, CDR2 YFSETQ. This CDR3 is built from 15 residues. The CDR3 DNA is TGCGCCAGCAGCTTGGGACAGGGCCCTAATTCACCCCTCCACTTT. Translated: CASSLGQGPNSPLHF.

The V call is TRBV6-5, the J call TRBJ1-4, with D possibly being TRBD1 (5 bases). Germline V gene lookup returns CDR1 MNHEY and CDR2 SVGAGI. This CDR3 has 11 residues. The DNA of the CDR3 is TGTGCGACAGAAAATAATGAAAAACTGTTTTTT. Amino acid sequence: CATENNEKLFF.

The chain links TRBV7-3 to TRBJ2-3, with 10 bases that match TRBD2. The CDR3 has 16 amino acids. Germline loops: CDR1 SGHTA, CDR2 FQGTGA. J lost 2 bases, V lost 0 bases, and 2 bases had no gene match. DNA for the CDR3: TGTGCCAGCAGCTTAACGCTAGCGGGGGCCACAGATACGCAGTATTTT. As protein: CASSLTLAGATDTQYF. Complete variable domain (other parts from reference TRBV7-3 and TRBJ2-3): GAGVSQTPSNKVTEKGKYVELRCDPISGHTALYWYRQSLGQGPEFLIYFQGTGAADDSGLPNDRFFAVRPEGSVSTLKIQRTERGDSAVYLCASSLTLAGATDTQYFGPGTRLTVL.

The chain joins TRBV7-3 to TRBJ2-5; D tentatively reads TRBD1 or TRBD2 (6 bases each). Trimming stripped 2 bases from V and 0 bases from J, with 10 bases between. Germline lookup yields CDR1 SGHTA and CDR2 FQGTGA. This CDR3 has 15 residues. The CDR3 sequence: CASSLLGGYQETQYF. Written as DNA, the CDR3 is TGTGCCAGCAGCTTACTAGGGGGGTACCAAGAGACCCAGTACTTC.

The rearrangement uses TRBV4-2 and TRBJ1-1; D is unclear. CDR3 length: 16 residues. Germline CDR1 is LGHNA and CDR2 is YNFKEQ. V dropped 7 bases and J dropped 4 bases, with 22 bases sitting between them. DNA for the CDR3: TGTGCCAGCACCCGCACTCGGGTTGGGTCGGGCACTGAAGCTTTCTTT. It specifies CASTRTRVGSGTEAFF.

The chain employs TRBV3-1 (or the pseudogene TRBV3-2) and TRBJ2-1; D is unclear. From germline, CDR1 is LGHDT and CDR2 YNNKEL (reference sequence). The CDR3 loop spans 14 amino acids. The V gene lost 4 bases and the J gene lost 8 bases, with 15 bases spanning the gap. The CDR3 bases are TGTGCCAGCAGCCCCTCCGGTTTGGGCTATGAGCAGTTCTTC. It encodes CASSPSGLGYEQFF.

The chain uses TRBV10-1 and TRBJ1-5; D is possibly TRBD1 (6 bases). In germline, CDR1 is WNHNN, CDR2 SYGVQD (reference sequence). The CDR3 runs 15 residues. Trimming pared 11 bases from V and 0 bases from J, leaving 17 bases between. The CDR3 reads CADTGFRVSNQPQHF. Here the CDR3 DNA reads TGCGCCGACACAGGGTTTCGGGTTAGCAATCAGCCCCAGCATTTT.

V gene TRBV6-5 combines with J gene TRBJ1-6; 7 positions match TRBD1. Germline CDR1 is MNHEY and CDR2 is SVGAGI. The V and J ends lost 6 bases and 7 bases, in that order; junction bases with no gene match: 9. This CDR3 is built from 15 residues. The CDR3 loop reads CASRPHDRVNSPLHF. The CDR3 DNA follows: TGTGCCAGCAGACCTCATGACAGGGTAAATTCACCCCTCCACTTT.

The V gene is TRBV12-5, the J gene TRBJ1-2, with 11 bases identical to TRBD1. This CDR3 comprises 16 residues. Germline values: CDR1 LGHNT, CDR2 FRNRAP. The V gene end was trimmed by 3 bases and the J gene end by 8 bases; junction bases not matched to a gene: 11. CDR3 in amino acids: CASGLAIGQGAGGYTF. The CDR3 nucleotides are TGTGCTAGTGGTTTAGCAATTGGACAGGGGGCAGGGGGCTACACCTTC.

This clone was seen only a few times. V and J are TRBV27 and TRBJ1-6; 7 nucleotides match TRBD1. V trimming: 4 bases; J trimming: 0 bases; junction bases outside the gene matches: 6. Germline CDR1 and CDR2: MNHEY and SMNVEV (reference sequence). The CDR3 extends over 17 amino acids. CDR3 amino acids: CASSWDSMLSYNSPLHF. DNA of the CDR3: TGTGCCAGCAGTTGGGACAGCATGCTCTCCTATAATTCACCCCTCCACTTT.

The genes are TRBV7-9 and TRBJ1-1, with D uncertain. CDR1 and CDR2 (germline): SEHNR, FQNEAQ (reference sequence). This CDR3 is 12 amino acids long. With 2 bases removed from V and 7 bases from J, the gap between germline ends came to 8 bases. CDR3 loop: CASSLRIGEAFF. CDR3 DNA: TGTGCCAGCAGCTTAAGAATAGGTGAAGCTTTCTTT.

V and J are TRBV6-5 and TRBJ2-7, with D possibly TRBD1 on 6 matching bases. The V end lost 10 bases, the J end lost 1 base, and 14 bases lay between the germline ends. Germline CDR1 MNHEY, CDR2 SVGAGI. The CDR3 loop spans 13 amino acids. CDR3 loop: CATHRETSYEQYF. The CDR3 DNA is TGTGCCACTCACAGGGAGACGTCCTACGAGCAGTACTTC.

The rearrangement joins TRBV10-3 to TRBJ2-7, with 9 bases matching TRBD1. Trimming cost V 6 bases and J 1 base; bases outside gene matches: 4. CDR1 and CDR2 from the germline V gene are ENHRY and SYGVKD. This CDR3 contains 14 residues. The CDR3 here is CAIRPGQGSYEQYF. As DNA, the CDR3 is TGTGCCATCAGGCCGGGACAGGGTTCCTACGAGCAGTACTTC.

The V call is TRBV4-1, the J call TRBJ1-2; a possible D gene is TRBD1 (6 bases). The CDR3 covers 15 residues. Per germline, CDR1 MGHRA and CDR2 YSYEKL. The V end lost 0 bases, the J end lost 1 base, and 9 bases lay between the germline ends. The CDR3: CASSQDQGSNYGYTF. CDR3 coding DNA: TGCGCCAGCAGCCAAGATCAGGGGAGTAACTATGGCTACACCTTC.

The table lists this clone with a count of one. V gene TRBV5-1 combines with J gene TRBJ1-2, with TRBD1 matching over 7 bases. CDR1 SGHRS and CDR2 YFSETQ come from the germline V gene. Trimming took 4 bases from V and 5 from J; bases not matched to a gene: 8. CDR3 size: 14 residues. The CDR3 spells CASSLTGTDYGYTF. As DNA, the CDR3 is TGCGCCAGCAGCCTTACCGGGACAGATTATGGCTACACCTTC.

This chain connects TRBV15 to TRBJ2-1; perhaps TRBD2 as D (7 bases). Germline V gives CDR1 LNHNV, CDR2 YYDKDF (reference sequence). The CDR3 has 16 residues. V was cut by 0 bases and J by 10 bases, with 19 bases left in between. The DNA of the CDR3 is TGTGCCACCAGCAGAGAAGGAGCGGGGCCCCAGGGGGAGCAGTTCTTC. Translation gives CATSREGAGPQGEQFF.

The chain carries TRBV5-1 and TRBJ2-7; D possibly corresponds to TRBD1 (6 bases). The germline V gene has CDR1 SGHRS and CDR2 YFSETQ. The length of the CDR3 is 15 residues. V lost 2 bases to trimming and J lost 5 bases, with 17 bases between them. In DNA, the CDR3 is TGCGCCAGCAGCTTAGGAACAGGGACGACGAACGAGCAGTACTTC. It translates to CASSLGTGTTNEQYF. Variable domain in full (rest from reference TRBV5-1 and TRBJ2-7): KAGVTQTPRYLIKTRGQQVTLSCSPISGHRSVSWYQQTPGQGLQFLFEYFSETQRNKGNFPGRFSGRQFSNSRSEMNVSTLELGDSALYLCASSLGTGTTNEQYFGPGTRLTVT.

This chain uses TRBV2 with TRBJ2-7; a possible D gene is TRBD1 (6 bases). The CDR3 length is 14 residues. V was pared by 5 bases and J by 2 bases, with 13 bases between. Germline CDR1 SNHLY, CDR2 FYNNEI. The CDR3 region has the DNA TGTGCCAGCAGTAGGTACAGGGAAACCTACGAGCAGTACTTC. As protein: CASSRYRETYEQYF.

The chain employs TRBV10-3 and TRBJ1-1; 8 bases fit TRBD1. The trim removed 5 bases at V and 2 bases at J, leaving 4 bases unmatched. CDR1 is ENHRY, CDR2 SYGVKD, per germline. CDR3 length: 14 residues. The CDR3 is CAISFGTGNTEAFF. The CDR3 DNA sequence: TGTGCCATCAGTTTCGGGACAGGAAACACTGAAGCTTTCTTT.

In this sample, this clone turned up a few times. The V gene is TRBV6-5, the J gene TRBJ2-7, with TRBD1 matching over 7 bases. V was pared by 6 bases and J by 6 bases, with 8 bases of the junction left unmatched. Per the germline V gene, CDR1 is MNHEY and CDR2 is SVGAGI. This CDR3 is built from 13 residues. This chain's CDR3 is CASSSGQSFEQYF. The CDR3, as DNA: TGTGCCAGCAGCTCGGGACAGAGCTTCGAGCAGTACTTC.

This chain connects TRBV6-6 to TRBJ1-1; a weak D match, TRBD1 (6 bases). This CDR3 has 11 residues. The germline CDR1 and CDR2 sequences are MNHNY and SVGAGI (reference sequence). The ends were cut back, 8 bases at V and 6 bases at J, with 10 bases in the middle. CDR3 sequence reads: CASRRGPEAFF. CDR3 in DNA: TGTGCCAGCCGGCGGGGGCCTGAAGCTTTCTTT.

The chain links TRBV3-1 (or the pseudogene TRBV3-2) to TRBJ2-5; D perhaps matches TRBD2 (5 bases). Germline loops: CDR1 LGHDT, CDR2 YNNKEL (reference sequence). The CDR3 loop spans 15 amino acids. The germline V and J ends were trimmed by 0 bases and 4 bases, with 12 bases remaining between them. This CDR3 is CASSQDLASRETQYF. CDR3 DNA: TGTGCCAGCAGCCAAGATCTTGCTAGCAGAGAGACCCAGTACTTC.